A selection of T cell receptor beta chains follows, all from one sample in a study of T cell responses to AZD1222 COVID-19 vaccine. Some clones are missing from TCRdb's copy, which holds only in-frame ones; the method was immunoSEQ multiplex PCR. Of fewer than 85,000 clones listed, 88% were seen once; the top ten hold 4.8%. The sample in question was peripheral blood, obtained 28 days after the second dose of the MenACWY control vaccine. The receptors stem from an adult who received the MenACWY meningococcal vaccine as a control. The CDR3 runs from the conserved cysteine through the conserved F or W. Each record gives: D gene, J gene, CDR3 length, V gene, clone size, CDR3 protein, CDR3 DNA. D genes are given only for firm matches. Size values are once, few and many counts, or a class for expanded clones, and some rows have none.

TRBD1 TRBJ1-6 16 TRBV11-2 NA CASSLESRDRNSPLHF TGTGCCAGCAGCTTAGAGTCACGGGACAGAAATTCACCCCTCCACTTT
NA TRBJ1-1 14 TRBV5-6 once CASSLVAGDTEAFF TGTGCCAGCAGCTTGGTGGCTGGGGACACTGAAGCTTTCTTT
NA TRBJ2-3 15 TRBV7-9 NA CASRPLSQGADTQYF TGTGCCAGCAGGCCTCTCTCTCAGGGCGCAGATACGCAGTATTTT
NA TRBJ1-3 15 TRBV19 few CASSIQSSSGNTIYF TGTGCCAGTAGTATACAGTCGAGTTCTGGAAACACCATATATTTT
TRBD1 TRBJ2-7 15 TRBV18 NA CASSPRTGPAYEQYF TGTGCCAGCTCACCACGGACAGGGCCAGCCTACGAGCAGTACTTC
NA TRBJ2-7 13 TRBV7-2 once CASSLGQKYEQYF TGTGCCAGCAGCTTGGGCCAGAAGTACGAGCAGTACTTC
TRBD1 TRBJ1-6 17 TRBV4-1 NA CASSRVGTGGLGSPLHF TGCGCCAGCAGCCGTGTAGGGACAGGGGGCCTCGGTTCACCCCTCCACTTT
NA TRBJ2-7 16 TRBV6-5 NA CASSYSQGRSSYEQYF TGTGCCAGCAGTTACTCACAGGGTCGGAGCTCCTACGAGCAGTACTTC
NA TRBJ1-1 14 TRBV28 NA CASNSAGINTEAFF TGTGCCAGCAATTCGGCAGGGATAAACACTGAAGCTTTCTTT
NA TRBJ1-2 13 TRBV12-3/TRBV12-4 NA CASSSGNYYGYTF TGTGCCAGCAGTTCCGGAAACTATTATGGCTACACCTTC
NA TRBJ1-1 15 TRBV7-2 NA CASNPVGGGNTEAFF TGTGCCAGCAACCCTGTGGGGGGAGGGAACACTGAAGCTTTCTTT
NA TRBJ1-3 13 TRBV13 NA CASSLRLGNTIYF TGTGCCAGCAGCTTACGGCTTGGAAACACCATATATTTT
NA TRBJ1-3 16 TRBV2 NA CASSSQGGNSGNTIYF TGTGCCAGCAGCTCGCAGGGTGGGAACTCTGGAAACACCATATATTTT
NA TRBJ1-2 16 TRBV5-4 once CASSLPSGDRAYGYTF TGTGCCAGCAGCCTACCTAGCGGGGACCGCGCATATGGCTACACCTTC
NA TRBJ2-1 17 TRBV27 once CASSFDFRGSSYNEQFF TGTGCCAGCAGTTTTGATTTCAGGGGTTCATCCTACAATGAGCAGTTCTTC
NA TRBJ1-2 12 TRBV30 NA CAWSWGRSASTF TGTGCCTGGAGTTGGGGACGGTCTGCCTCCACCTTC
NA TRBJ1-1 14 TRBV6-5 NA CASSYSKPVTEAFF TGTGCCAGCAGTTACTCTAAACCAGTCACTGAAGCTTTCTTT
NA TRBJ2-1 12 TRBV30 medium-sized CASPRTPDEQFF TGTGCCTCCCCTCGGACCCCCGATGAGCAGTTCTTC
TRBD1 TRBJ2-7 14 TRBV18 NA CASSPGQGMYEQYF TGTGCCAGCTCACCGGGACAGGGAATGTACGAGCAGTACTTC
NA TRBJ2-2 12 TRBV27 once CASTTLRGELFF TGTGCCAGCACCACCCTCCGGGGGGAGCTGTTTTTT
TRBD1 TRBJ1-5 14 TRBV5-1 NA CASSLTQGEQPQHF TGCGCCAGCAGCTTAACCCAGGGGGAGCAGCCCCAGCATTTT
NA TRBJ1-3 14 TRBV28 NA CAAGPGFSGNTIYF TGTGCTGCAGGGCCTGGGTTCTCTGGAAACACCATATATTTT
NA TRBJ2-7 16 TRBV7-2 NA CASSPGPPRGDNEQYF TGTGCCAGCAGCCCGGGTCCCCCCAGGGGGGATAACGAGCAGTACTTC
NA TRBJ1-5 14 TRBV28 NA CASRHPGEGQPQHF TGTGCCAGCAGACACCCGGGGGAGGGTCAGCCCCAGCATTTT
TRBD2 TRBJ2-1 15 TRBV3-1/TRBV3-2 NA CASSPRGGGAHEQFF TGTGCCAGCAGCCCGCGGGGCGGGGGGGCCCATGAGCAGTTCTTC
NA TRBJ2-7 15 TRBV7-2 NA CASSLEPGRVYEQYF TGTGCCAGCAGCTTAGAGCCGGGGAGAGTTTACGAGCAGTACTTC